Listed below are T cell receptor beta chains from one sample, sequenced in a study of breast tumors, draining lymph nodes, adjacent tissues. One entry per CDR3 protein results from TCRdb running MiXCR on the multiplex PCR reads. The table shows some 130,000 distinct CDR3 sequences, with less than 20% occurring only once. Sequenced sample: axillary lymph node tissue. The receptors shown here come from a female donor with breast cancer. Some clones in this sample may be carry-over from other donors' samples. Both conserved end residues are part of each CDR3. A D gene is named only where the DNA matches it firmly. For some rows the clone size is stated as once, few or many, or as a class when expanded; others skip it.

v_call	j_call	clone_size	d_call	cdr3_aa
TRBV5-1	TRBJ2-2	many	TRBD2	CASSLGLAPGELFF
TRBV28	TRBJ2-7	many	-	CASSSGSKYEQYF
TRBV9	TRBJ2-4	many	TRBD2	CASSVDGLAGGSAKNIQYF
TRBV7-3	TRBJ2-5	many	TRBD2	CASSPTSVATQYF
TRBV5-1	TRBJ2-2	-	-	CAGSGRQQTGELFF
TRBV4-2	TRBJ1-3	-	TRBD1	CASSSMDRAGNTIYF
TRBV11-2	TRBJ2-5	few	-	CASRSPDSQETRYF
TRBV3-1	TRBJ2-1	-	-	CASSQDSWTGRPEQFF
TRBV20-1	TRBJ2-7	-	TRBD2	CSARRTSGSYYEQYF
TRBV6-1	TRBJ2-5	many	TRBD1	CASSEFPGQGQETQYF
TRBV12-3/TRBV12-4	TRBJ1-3	many	-	CASTDTGGNTIYF
TRBV19	TRBJ2-2	many	-	CASNPPGLMTGELFF
TRBV19	TRBJ2-1	many	-	CASSIRRGTYNEQFF
TRBV28	TRBJ2-7	-	TRBD1	CASSFGQGANEQYF
TRBV11-2	TRBJ1-6	many	TRBD1	CASGTDNSPLHF
TRBV5-1	TRBJ2-5	many	TRBD1	CASSDGTGRGETQYF
TRBV5-1	TRBJ2-2	many	-	CASSPYGDTGELFF
TRBV20-1	TRBJ2-3	many	TRBD2	CSPRLAGSDTQYF
TRBV20-1	TRBJ1-4	many	-	CSARNRRNEKLFF
TRBV28	TRBJ2-1	-	TRBD2	CASTLGGLAGDRQFF
TRBV6-6	TRBJ2-1	many	-	CASSYSHRTTSNEQFF
TRBV19	TRBJ2-1	many	-	CASTTPGAAAEQFF
TRBV5-4	TRBJ2-1	-	-	CASSLERFSRNNEQFF
TRBV20-1	TRBJ1-1	-	TRBD1	CSAAGTGGFKDEAFF
TRBV2	TRBJ2-1	many	-	CASRDRYSYNEQFF
TRBV7-2	TRBJ2-3	many	-	CASSLYPTSTDTQYF
TRBV5-1	TRBJ2-3	many	-	CASRQGTDTQYF
TRBV28	TRBJ2-7	many	TRBD2	CASRTAGAKDEQYF
TRBV10-2	TRBJ2-7	many	-	CASKDRPGDYEQYF
TRBV20-1	TRBJ2-5	many	TRBD2	CSASVAGAETQYF
TRBV12-3/TRBV12-4	TRBJ2-5	many	TRBD2	CASSRTSLETQYF
TRBV20-1	TRBJ1-6	many	TRBD1	CSAREGQYNSPLHF
TRBV6-4	TRBJ2-1	few	TRBD1	CASSERDSSYNEQFF
TRBV28	TRBJ1-2	few	-	CASSFGGGLGYTF
TRBV2	TRBJ2-3	many	TRBD2	CASMRGYTDTQYF
TRBV11-2	TRBJ1-3	many	-	CASSLDYANTIYF
TRBV20-1	TRBJ2-1	many	-	CSARGQSWEQFF
TRBV5-1	TRBJ2-2	many	TRBD1	CASSLDTGVIRELFF
TRBV9	TRBJ2-5	many	TRBD1	CASSSGDRRETQYF
TRBV28	TRBJ2-2	-	TRBD2	CASSFTGGRLDTGELFF
TRBV10-3	TRBJ2-1	many	-	CAISESRRGDEQFF
TRBV7-2	TRBJ2-7	many	-	CASSLVRAYEQYF
TRBV20-1	TRBJ2-5	many	TRBD2	CSARDSLAGGRETQYF
TRBV3-1	TRBJ1-3	many	-	CASSQVGGSGNTIYF
TRBV6-4	TRBJ2-7	many	-	CAPYPRGQYF
TRBV2	TRBJ2-1	many	-	CASRFREYNEQFF
TRBV24-1	TRBJ2-5	once	-	CATSDPAPPEETLYF
TRBV12-3/TRBV12-4	TRBJ1-3	many	-	CASSLAGGNTIYF
TRBV20-1	TRBJ1-6	many	-	CSARDFGGYNSPLHF
TRBV9	TRBJ2-1	-	-	CASSVSPNNEQFF
TRBV15	TRBJ2-4	-	-	CATSRDRAKNIQYF
TRBV20-1	TRBJ2-7	many	TRBD2	CSARREWDYEQYF
TRBV20-1	TRBJ2-1	many	-	CSAYPRQGGYNEQFF
TRBV7-8	TRBJ2-1	many	-	CASSLRRGGRSSYNEQFF
TRBV6-1	TRBJ2-7	many	TRBD1	CASTEGDSSYEQYF